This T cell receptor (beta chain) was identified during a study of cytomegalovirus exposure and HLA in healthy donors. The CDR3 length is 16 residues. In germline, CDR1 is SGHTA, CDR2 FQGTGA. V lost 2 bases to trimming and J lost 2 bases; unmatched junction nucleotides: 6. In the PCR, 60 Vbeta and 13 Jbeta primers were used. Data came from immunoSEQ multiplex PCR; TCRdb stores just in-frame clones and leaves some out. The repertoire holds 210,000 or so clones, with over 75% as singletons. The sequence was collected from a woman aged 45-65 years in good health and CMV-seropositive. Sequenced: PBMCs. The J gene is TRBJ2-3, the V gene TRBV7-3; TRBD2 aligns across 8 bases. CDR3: CASSLGGGGSTDTQYF. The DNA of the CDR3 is TGTGCCAGCAGCTTAGGGGGCGGGGGGTCCACAGATACGCAGTATTTT.